A single sample is the source of the 26 T cell receptor beta chains below, sequenced in a study of cytomegalovirus exposure and HLA in healthy donors. PCR primers comprised 60 Vbeta and 13 Jbeta primers. This table comes from immunoSEQ multiplex PCR, and its TCRdb copy is limited to in-frame clones, with some not included. This table has under 200,000 clones, 70% to 80% appearing once. The source material was PBMCs. These receptors all stem from a man aged 60 to 69 in good health and CMV-seronegative.

The V and J genes are TRBV9 and TRBJ1-1, with TRBD1 identical over 9 bases. The CDR3 runs 15 residues. V gave up 4 bases and J gave up 4 bases; unmatched junction bases: 8. The germline V gene encodes CDR1 SGDLS and CDR2 YYNGEE. The CDR3 coding sequence is TGTGCCAGCAGCCCCGTCGTGACAGGGGGCACTGAAGCTTTCTTT. Its translation is CASSPVVTGGTEAFF.

The CDR3, as DNA: TGTGCCAGCAGCCGAGGACAGGGGGCACCTAGTGAAAAACTGTTTTTT. Translation: CASSRGQGAPSEKLFF. J is TRBJ1-4 and V is TRBV16, with TRBD1 matching 11 bases. Germline V gene data show CDR1 as KGHSY and CDR2 as FQNENV. The CDR3 has 16 residues. The junction had 8 bases not matched to a gene; V was cut back by 4 bases and J by 7 bases.

This clone came up a few times. This chain connects TRBV5-1 to TRBJ2-1; maybe TRBD1 (6 bases). V was cut by 4 bases and J by 0 bases, with 14 bases left in between. The CDR3 loop spans 16 amino acids. The germline CDR1 and CDR2 sequences are SGHRS and YFSETQ. The CDR3 here is CASSLGHLSSYNEQFF. CDR3 coding DNA: TGCGCCAGCAGCCTGGGACATTTGAGCTCCTACAATGAGCAGTTCTTC.

In this sample, this clone turned up once. The chain has TRBV7-2 and TRBJ2-7; no reliable D call. Germline values: CDR1 SGHTA, CDR2 FQGNSA. The CDR3 is 17 residues long. With 4 bases removed from V and 4 bases from J, the gap between germline ends came to 23 bases. The CDR3 loop is CASSSPEAAGTLYEQYF. In nucleotides, the CDR3 is TGTGCCAGCAGCTCCCCCGAGGCCGCCGGTACTTTATACGAGCAGTACTTC.

The chain combines TRBV6-1 with TRBJ2-1, with 8 bases identical to TRBD2. There are 16 residues in the CDR3. Germline loops: CDR1 MNHNS, CDR2 SASEGT. J gave up 2 bases and V 4 bases, and 7 bases lay outside the gene matches. For the CDR3, the DNA is TGTGCCAGCAGTGCACCGGGACTAGTTCCCTACAATGAGCAGTTCTTC. It specifies CASSAPGLVPYNEQFF.

This chain joins TRBV5-1 and TRBJ1-1, with D perhaps matching TRBD1 (5 bases). Germline V gene sequence: CDR1 SGHRS, CDR2 YFSETQ. V dropped 4 bases and J dropped 1 base, with 14 bases sitting between them. This CDR3 is 15 amino acids long. The CDR3 reads CASSGIGGGNTEAFF. CDR3 sequence (DNA): TGCGCCAGCAGCGGCATCGGGGGGGGGAACACTGAAGCTTTCTTT.

V and J are TRBV5-1 and TRBJ2-2, with TRBD1 matching 8 bases. The CDR3 has 16 residues. Germline CDR1 and CDR2: SGHRS and YFSETQ. Trimming removed 3 bases from V and 1 base from J; junction bases left unmatched: 5. The CDR3 spells CASSSGQALNTGELFF. The DNA of the CDR3 is TGCGCCAGCAGCTCGGGACAGGCGTTGAACACCGGGGAGCTGTTTTTT.

This rearrangement joins TRBV6-5 to TRBJ1-4; D uncertain. The CDR3 spans 13 residues. V gave up 6 bases and J gave up 0 bases, with 5 bases separating them. Germline V gene lookup returns CDR1 MNHEY and CDR2 SVGAGI. In DNA form, the CDR3 reads TGTGCCAGCAGACGGTCAACTAATGAAAAACTGTTTTTT. The encoded protein is CASRRSTNEKLFF.

About this clone itself: Different DNA sequences within this sample yield the same CDR3. The chain joins TRBV5-1 to TRBJ2-7; the match to TRBD1 covers 7 bases. The CDR3 is 14 residues long. V dropped 0 bases and J dropped 0; count of bases not matched to a gene: 0. The V gene's germline CDR1 is SGHRS and CDR2 YFSETQ. The chain's CDR3 is CASSLGDSSYEQYF. Written as DNA, the CDR3 is TGCGCCAGCAGCTTGGGGGACAGCTCCTACGAGCAGTACTTC.

This clone appeared once. The chain carries TRBV29-1 and TRBJ2-5; D is perhaps TRBD1 (8 bases). The germline V gene has CDR1 SQVTM and CDR2 ANQGSEA. V was trimmed by 1 base and J by 3 bases, leaving 21 bases between them. The CDR3 sequence is 17 residues long. CDR3 DNA sequence: TGCAGCGTTGAAGTCTACAGGGGGTCCAGCGGGGAAGAGACCCAGTACTTC. It specifies CSVEVYRGSSGEETQYF.

The gene calls are TRBV19 and TRBJ1-1; a possible D gene is TRBD1 (6 bases). Germline V gene sequence: CDR1 LNHDA, CDR2 SQIVND (reference sequence). The CDR3 is 15 residues long. With 5 bases removed from V and 5 bases from J, the gap between germline ends came to 18 bases. The CDR3 spells CASSFHRDTGTEAFF. Written as DNA, the CDR3 is TGTGCCAGTAGTTTTCACAGGGATACTGGGACTGAAGCTTTCTTT.

This clone was observed once. This chain uses TRBV5-4 with TRBJ1-4; 7 bases align to TRBD1. J lost 4 bases, V lost 4 bases, and 4 bases had no gene match. Per the germline V gene, CDR1 is SGHNT and CDR2 is YYREEE (reference sequence). The CDR3 is made up of 14 amino acids. CDR3 sequence (DNA): TGTGCCAGCAGCCAAGGACAGGATAATGAAAAACTGTTTTTT. It is translated as CASSQGQDNEKLFF.

The J gene is TRBJ2-7, the V gene TRBV18; TRBD1 matches 7 bases. The CDR3 runs 16 residues. V trimming: 6 bases; J trimming: 0 bases; junction bases outside the gene matches: 11. Germline V gene data show CDR1 as KGHSH and CDR2 as LQKENI. CDR3 region: CASSPLRGLSSYEQYF. DNA of the CDR3: TGTGCCAGCTCCCCTCTCAGGGGGTTAAGCTCCTACGAGCAGTACTTC.

The V and J genes are TRBV6-6 and TRBJ1-1; tentatively, D is TRBD1 (6 bases). Trimming shortened V by 2 bases and J by 1 base, and 8 bases separated the two germline ends. The CDR3 totals 14 residues. Germline values: CDR1 MNHNY, CDR2 SVGAGI (reference sequence). CDR3 region: CASSYVQGNTEAFF. The CDR3, as DNA: TGTGCCAGCAGTTACGTACAGGGGAACACTGAAGCTTTCTTT.

This clone was counted a few times. The genes are TRBV5-1 and TRBJ2-1; perhaps TRBD1 as D (6 bases). Trimming took off 4 bases at V and 4 bases at J, with 9 bases between the two ends. Germline V gene sequence: CDR1 SGHRS, CDR2 YFSETQ. The length of the CDR3 is 13 residues. CDR3 amino acids: CASSKDSYNEQFF. CDR3 DNA sequence: TGCGCCAGCAGCAAGGACAGTTACAATGAGCAGTTCTTC.

This chain uses TRBV5-1 with TRBJ1-1, with TRBD1 identical over 9 bases. Trimming took 0 bases from V and 5 from J; bases not matched to a gene: 5. The CDR3 has 15 residues. Germline loops: CDR1 SGHRS, CDR2 YFSETQ. In DNA, the CDR3 is TGCGCCAGCAGCTTGGACAGGGGGCAATGGACTGAAGCTTTCTTT. As protein: CASSLDRGQWTEAFF.

The rearrangement links TRBV7-8 to TRBJ1-1; 12 bases line up with TRBD1. The trim removed 5 bases at V and 5 bases at J, leaving 6 bases unmatched. Germline CDR1 SGHVS, CDR2 FQNEAQ. The CDR3 contains 15 residues. CDR3 in DNA: TGTGCCAGCAGCCCGGGACAGGGGGCGCGGACTGAAGCTTTCTTT. Translating gives CASSPGQGARTEAFF.

Notes on this clone: One end of the junction does not line up with germline, which may come from a read error. CDR3 DNA: TGCGCCAGCACCCCCGGAGGGACAGGGATGAACAATGTGCAGTTCTTC. Amino acid sequence: CASTPGGTGMNNVQFF. This chain links TRBV5-1 with TRBJ2-1; 9 bases line up with TRBD1. The CDR3 totals 16 residues. The V gene's germline CDR1 is SGHRS and CDR2 YFSETQ.

This chain uses TRBV18 with TRBJ1-1; unclear D gene. V lost 3 bases and J lost 1, with 18 bases in between. The CDR3 contains 17 residues. Per germline, CDR1 KGHSH and CDR2 LQKENI. CDR3: CASSPPSEPNTNTEAFF. For the CDR3, the DNA is TGTGCCAGCTCACCGCCGTCGGAGCCGAACACGAACACTGAAGCTTTCTTT.

This chain connects TRBV19 to TRBJ2-5; 7 bases fit TRBD1. V lost 5 bases to trimming and J lost 11 bases; unmatched junction nucleotides: 8. Germline CDR1 reads LNHDA; CDR2 reads SQIVND (reference sequence). The CDR3 loop spans 12 amino acids. The CDR3 DNA reads TGTGCCAGTAGTTCACACAGGGGAGAGCAGTACTTC. Encoded protein: CASSSHRGEQYF.

DNA for the CDR3: TGCGCCAGCAGCCAGGAACAGGGACTAGCGGGAGATTCTGAGCAGTTCTTC. Amino acid sequence: CASSQEQGLAGDSEQFF. The chain carries TRBV4-1 and TRBJ2-1; TRBD2 matches at 14 bases. The J segment lost 9 bases and the V segment lost 3 bases, leaving 10 bases of the junction unmatched. Germline lookup yields CDR1 MGHRA and CDR2 YSYEKL. The CDR3 covers 17 residues.

The sample holds a few counts of this clone. The gene calls are TRBV9 and TRBJ2-7; 7 nucleotides agree with TRBD2. The ends lost 0 bases at V and 3 bases at J; junction bases unmatched: 9. The CDR3 extends over 16 amino acids. Germline V gene lookup returns CDR1 SGDLS and CDR2 YYNGEE. The CDR3 region has the DNA TGTGCCAGCAGCGTAGAGGGCGGGGGAAACCTCTACGAGCAGTACTTC. Translated: CASSVEGGGNLYEQYF.

The CDR3 bases are TGTGCCAGCAGCTTTGGGACAGGGAGAACCCCAGAAAACATTCAGTACTTC. Its translation is CASSFGTGRTPENIQYF. The chain combines TRBV5-8 with TRBJ2-4; 9 positions agree with TRBD1. The length of the CDR3 is 17 residues. The germline V gene has CDR1 SGHTS and CDR2 YDEGEE. V shed 2 bases and J 5 bases; nucleotides not matched to a gene: 11.

CDR3 sequence: CASSLDSNYGYTF. CDR3 in DNA: TGCGCCAGCAGCTTGGACAGTAACTATGGCTACACCTTC. This chain uses TRBV5-1 with TRBJ1-2, with unresolved D. The germline CDR1 and CDR2 sequences are SGHRS and YFSETQ. The CDR3 runs to 13 residues. The ends were cut back, 0 bases at V and 1 base at J, with 4 bases in the middle.

This clone has only one observation. This chain joins TRBV27 and TRBJ2-1; D not resolved. CDR3 length equals 15 residues. The V end lost 0 bases, the J end lost 9 bases, and 15 bases lay between the germline ends. Germline V CDR1 and CDR2: MNHEY, SMNVEV (reference sequence). In DNA form, the CDR3 reads TGTGCCAGCAGTTTATCGAGATCAATTAATGGTGAGCAGTTCTTC. Translation gives CASSLSRSINGEQFF.

The gene calls are TRBV2 and TRBJ1-2, with 9 positions matching TRBD1. The CDR3 consists of 11 residues. Per the germline V gene, CDR1 is SNHLY and CDR2 is FYNNEI. Unmatched junction bases numbered 3, after V lost 8 bases and J lost 8 bases. CDR3 sequence reads: CASRDRVGYTF. CDR3 in DNA: TGTGCCAGCCGGGACAGGGTCGGCTACACCTTC.